A selection of T cell receptor beta chains follows, all from one sample in a study of regulatory T cells in long-lasting Graves disease. Using its own MiXCR run on the multiplex PCR reads, TCRdb lists one record per CDR3 protein. The sample consists of hundreds of thousands of distinct CDR3 sequences, 16% of them appearing once. The sample also formed part of further work on T cells in Graves' hyperthyroidism and ophthalmopathy.

The source material was peripheral blood mononuclear cells (PBMCs), sampled at new diagnosis, from a patient treated with antithyroid drugs. The receptors shown here come from a young woman with Graves disease. CDR3s leave out the opening cysteine and the closing phenylalanine or tryptophan. A D gene is named only where the DNA matches it firmly.

j_gene | v_gene | d_gene | CDR3aa
TRBJ2-6 | TRBV4-3 | NA | ASSQDRGTVHSGANVLT
TRBJ2-3 | TRBV29-1 | NA | SVEAHRQSGLRTDTQY
TRBJ2-5 | TRBV28 | TRBD2 | ASRLRRGGGAGGRETQY
TRBJ2-3 | TRBV20-1 | TRBD2 | SARDTKITGTSGSADTQY
TRBJ2-3 | TRBV14 | TRBD1 | ASSQNRDRGLDTQY
TRBJ2-4 | TRBV28 | NA | ASSLGGMEWAKNIQY
TRBJ2-3 | TRBV2 | TRBD2 | ASSDAAGGADTQY
TRBJ2-1 | TRBV11-3 | TRBD2 | ASSLDSGGGYNEQF
TRBJ2-1 | TRBV2 | NA | ASSVPGTRYNEQF
TRBJ2-2 | TRBV20-1 | NA | SASPGVYTGELF
TRBJ1-2 | TRBV2 | NA | ASSEVDSTANYGYT
TRBJ2-3 | TRBV14 | NA | ASSRAGNPTDTQY
TRBJ2-7 | TRBV7-9 | TRBD2 | ASSRGGGSGSLYEQY
TRBJ2-7 | TRBV3-1 | TRBD2 | ASSQGLAPSYEQY
TRBJ2-6 | TRBV3-1 | TRBD1 | ASSQVFATGPLPGANVLT
TRBJ2-1 | TRBV3-1 | NA | ASSPTRVGIYNEQF
TRBJ2-1 | TRBV29-1 | NA | SVEVPVASSYNEQF
TRBJ2-1 | TRBV24-1 | NA | ATSVPGTRNNEQF
TRBJ2-2 | TRBV5-1 | NA | ASSLARNTGELF
TRBJ2-2 | TRBV27 | TRBD2 | ASSPGTSPTTGELF
TRBJ2-5 | TRBV5-8 | TRBD2 | ASTPGETSGAGETQY
TRBJ1-1 | TRBV7-9 | NA | ASSPGGGFNTEAF
TRBJ1-1 | TRBV19 | NA | ASKVLGTEAF
TRBJ2-5 | TRBV7-3 | TRBD2 | ASSLFPTSGRHPSSQETQY
TRBJ2-7 | TRBV29-1 | NA | SVEEVSGEQY
TRBJ2-1 | TRBV28 | NA | ATNSGSSYNEQF
TRBJ1-1 | TRBV6-2/TRBV6-3 | NA | ASSYSTEAF
TRBJ1-1 | TRBV28 | NA | ASREFRVGYTEAF
TRBJ2-2 | TRBV6-1 | TRBD2 | ASGSGRTSSTGELF
TRBJ2-7 | TRBV27 | TRBD1 | ASSLRDRVYEQY
TRBJ2-7 | TRBV2 | TRBD1 | ASSTGTGFHEQY
TRBJ1-6 | TRBV14 | NA | ASSQDTGWYSPLH
TRBJ2-1 | TRBV9 | NA | ASSEPAESYNEQF
TRBJ2-7 | TRBV6-9 | NA | ASSFLGGREQY
TRBJ1-6 | TRBV6-2/TRBV6-3 | NA | ATTPWGSYNSPLH
TRBJ2-5 | TRBV5-1 | NA | ASSLLGQSEETQY
TRBJ1-1 | TRBV5-6 | NA | ASSFSRARQTNTEAF
TRBJ2-7 | TRBV3-1 | NA | ASSPRASESSYEQY
TRBJ2-2 | TRBV3-2 | NA | ASGLIGTGELF
TRBJ2-7 | TRBV5-6 | NA | ASSLPTEAYEQY
TRBJ2-3 | TRBV24-1 | NA | ATSDPSDQTKY
TRBJ2-3 | TRBV6-1 | TRBD2 | ASRQREVRDTQY
TRBJ2-5 | TRBV20-1 | TRBD2 | SARGQPLAGDQETQY
TRBJ2-6 | TRBV12-3/TRBV12-4 | NA | ASSLVEGNSGANVLT
TRBJ1-1 | TRBV28 | NA | ASSFLDRPEAF
TRBJ1-1 | TRBV12-3/TRBV12-4 | TRBD1 | ASSPRQGARTEAF
NA | TRBV27 | TRBD1 | ASSPLGTGETSQF
TRBJ1-2 | TRBV4-2 | TRBD1 | ASSQVQTDRDGYT
TRBJ2-7 | TRBV6-2/TRBV6-3 | NA | ASSYETEQY
TRBJ2-1 | TRBV14 | NA | ASSVRGIRNEQF